This T cell receptor beta chain emerged from a study of blood T cells in healthy people across ages. Primers used in a second PCR of about 6 to 12 cycles were a sample-barcoded 5' primer and a J-beta primer mix. MiXCR, run by TCRdb on the 5' RACE reads, gives a single entry per CDR3 protein. The table shows 980,000 or so distinct CDR3 sequences, with roughly 50% occurring only once. Per germline, CDR1 MDHEN and CDR2 SYDVKM. The CDR3 has 13 amino acids. Sequenced sample: blood. The TCR comes from a man in his thirties or forties in good health. This sequence joins TRBV28 and TRBJ2-4; possible D gene TRBD2, 5 bases. The closer fit of TRBJ2-7 to the DNA end suggests the J call may be wrong. The chain's CDR3 is CASTRTGYDEQYF. The CDR3, as DNA: TGTGCCAGCACAAGGACGGGGTATGACGAGCAGTACTTC.